This entry features one T cell receptor (beta chain) sequence. Its target is not known. The CDR3 is 12 amino acids. CDR1 is SNHLY and CDR2 is FYNNEI in the germline V gene. The germline V and J ends were trimmed by 4 bases and 7 bases, with 10 bases remaining between them. These data come from a study of cytomegalovirus exposure and HLA in healthy donors. General study findings and limits: Researchers reported from a later analysis that most CMV-associated TCR beta chains appeared HLA-restricted.

Use of 60 Vbeta and 13 Jbeta primers characterized the PCR. Using immunoSEQ multiplex PCR, the repertoire was profiled, and TCRdb retains in-frame clones only, with some absent. The repertoire holds fewer than 110,000 clones, with about 77% as singletons. Sequenced: PBMCs. J is TRBJ2-5 and V is TRBV2; D is possibly TRBD1 (5 bases). This clonotype was sampled from a woman in her late teens or twenties in good health and CMV-seropositive. CDR3 DNA sequence: TGTGCCAGCAGTGCACAGGATTTGACCCAGTACTTC. Translating it yields CASSAQDLTQYF.